What follows are 10 T cell receptor beta chains derived from one specimen sequenced in a study of T cell responses to AZD1222 COVID-19 vaccine. Sequenced by immunoSEQ multiplex PCR; TCRdb stores in-frame clones only, minus some. The table has 120,000 to 150,000 clones, about 86% seen once; the top ten hold approximately 4.7%. The sample consisted of peripheral blood, taken 28 days after the second AZD1222 dose. The source is an adult who received the AZD1222 COVID-19 vaccine.

With respect to this clone: The same CDR3 arises from other DNA sequences in this sample as well. The chain links TRBV6-5 to TRBJ1-5, with 8 nucleotides matching TRBD1. The CDR3 length is 13 residues. V dropped 6 bases and J dropped 5; count of bases not matched to a gene: 3. CDR1 and CDR2 (germline): MNHEY, SVGAGI. The CDR3 DNA is TGTGCCAGCAGCACGGACAGGGATCAGCCCCAGCATTTT. It specifies CASSTDRDQPQHF.

J is TRBJ2-5 and V is TRBV7-6; possibly TRBD1 for D (7 bases). The V and J ends lost 1 base and 6 bases respectively, with 15 bases between them. From germline, CDR1 is SGHVS and CDR2 FNYEAQ. This CDR3 contains 15 residues. The CDR3 region is CASSLGPQGGQTQYF. In DNA form, the CDR3 reads TGTGCCAGCAGCTTAGGCCCCCAGGGGGGACAGACCCAGTACTTC.

The chain couples TRBV5-1 to TRBJ2-7, with TRBD1 identical over 9 bases. There are 14 residues in the CDR3. Looked up from germline, CDR1 is SGHRS and CDR2 is YFSETQ. Unmatched junction bases numbered 2, after V lost 4 bases and J lost 0 bases. The CDR3 DNA follows: TGCGCCAGCAGCGTGGGACAGGGCTCCTACGAGCAGTACTTC. It codes for CASSVGQGSYEQYF.

The chain has TRBV19 and TRBJ2-1; perhaps TRBD1 as D (5 bases). The CDR3 sequence is 13 residues long. Trimming left V 8 bases short and J 3 bases short, with 11 bases between. Germline loops: CDR1 LNHDA, CDR2 SQIVND (reference sequence). The CDR3 DNA sequence: TGTGCCAGTGCCCTCGGACACTACAATGAGCAGTTCTTC. Its protein is CASALGHYNEQFF.

The chain couples TRBV27 to TRBJ1-6; D is unclear. Between the trimmed V and J ends, which lost 3 bases and 9 bases, there was a span of 15 bases. The CDR3 runs 15 residues. Germline values: CDR1 MNHEY, CDR2 SMNVEV (reference sequence). CDR3 amino acids: CASSLSFDGSSPLHF. The CDR3 region has the DNA TGTGCCAGCAGTTTGAGCTTCGACGGATCTTCACCCCTCCACTTT.

The rearrangement uses TRBV3-1 (or the pseudogene TRBV3-2) and TRBJ2-3; 13 bases line up with TRBD2. CDR3 size: 15 residues. Germline V gives CDR1 LGHDT, CDR2 YNNKEL (reference sequence). V trimming: 3 bases; J trimming: 14 bases; junction bases outside the gene matches: 11. The CDR3 bases are TGTGCCAGCAGCCAGGGGACCGGGACTAGCGGGGTAGGGTATTTT. It specifies CASSQGTGTSGVGYF.

J is TRBJ2-1 and V is TRBV10-2; D not certain. Trimming pared 3 bases from V and 4 bases from J, leaving 4 bases between. This CDR3 is built from 12 residues. Per germline, CDR1 WSHSY and CDR2 SAAADI. The DNA for the CDR3 is TGCGCCAGCAGTGACGGGTACAATGAGCAGTTCTTC. Translating gives CASSDGYNEQFF.

This clone showed up just once. The CDR3 reads CASSLGSGTEAFF. Here the CDR3 DNA reads TGTGCCAGCAGCCTCGGTTCGGGGACTGAAGCTTTCTTT. The V and J genes are TRBV11-2 and TRBJ1-1, with D uncertain. Germline CDR1 SGHAT, CDR2 FQNNGV. The germline V and J ends were trimmed by 5 bases and 5 bases, with 12 bases remaining between them. CDR3 length equals 13 residues.

The chain joins TRBV30 to TRBJ1-2; the match to TRBD1 covers 7 bases. The CDR3 extends over 15 amino acids. Germline V gives CDR1 GTSNPN, CDR2 SVGIG (reference sequence). V was pared by 4 bases and J by 8 bases, with 16 bases of the junction left unmatched. DNA of the CDR3: TGTGCCTGGAAGGGAGGGGGCAGCCCTTGGCTCGGCTACACCTTC. It translates to CAWKGGGSPWLGYTF.

This clone occurred once. The V gene is TRBV7-9, the J gene TRBJ1-1; no clear D. The CDR3 sequence is 12 residues long. Trimming took 8 bases from V and 1 from J, leaving 8 bases between them. Looked up from germline, CDR1 is SEHNR and CDR2 is FQNEAQ (reference sequence). Here the CDR3 DNA reads TGTGCCAGCCTGAGAGAGAACACTGAAGCTTTCTTT. Its protein is CASLRENTEAFF.